Listed below are T cell receptor beta chains from one sample, sequenced in a study of cytomegalovirus exposure and HLA in healthy donors. The repertoire was sequenced with immunoSEQ multiplex PCR; TCRdb's copy has only in-frame clones and lacks some. The sample gives more than 90,000 clones, less than 80% of which show up once; about 2% is in the top ten. The sample consisted of PBMCs. These receptors all come from a man between 40 and 49 years old in good health and CMV-seronegative. CDR3s include the opening cysteine and the closing phenylalanine or tryptophan. The D gene is left open where the match is weak. Size is omitted from some rows. Given values are once, few, many or a class for expanded clones.

CDR3 protein	CDR3 DNA	D gene	J gene	V gene	clone size
CASSFRGSYNSPLHF	TGTGCCAGCAGCTTTAGGGGCTCCTATAATTCACCCCTCCACTTT	.	TRBJ1-6	TRBV5-4	few
CSSSPAQSWYF	TGTTCCAGCAGCCCCGCCCAAAGCTGGTACTTC	.	TRBJ2-5	TRBV7-9	.
CASTSGSSGNTIYF	TGCGCCAGCACCTCGGGGAGCTCTGGAAACACCATATATTTT	.	TRBJ1-3	TRBV5-1	few
CASSSLQGSSGNTIYF	TGTGCCAGCAGCTCCTTACAGGGCTCCTCTGGAAACACCATATATTTT	.	TRBJ1-3	TRBV27	once
CASSRARGNSPLHF	TGTGCCAGCAGCCGGGCCAGGGGGAATTCACCCCTCCACTTT	TRBD1	TRBJ1-6	TRBV2	once
CASSPTSEQYF	TGTGCCAGCAGTCCTACTTCCGAGCAGTACTTC	.	TRBJ2-7	TRBV28	once
CASSFRDREYQPQHF	TGTGCCAGCAGCTTTAGGGATAGGGAGTATCAGCCCCAGCATTTT	.	TRBJ1-5	TRBV7-6	.
CASSPNSNEKLFF	TGTGCCAGCAGCCCAAACAGTAATGAAAAACTGTTTTTT	.	TRBJ1-4	TRBV11-2	.
CAWSATGNTEAFF	TGTGCCTGGAGTGCCACAGGGAACACTGAAGCTTTCTTT	.	TRBJ1-1	TRBV30	.
CASAPGQGVDEQFF	TGCGCCAGCGCCCCGGGACAGGGCGTTGATGAGCAGTTCTTC	TRBD1	TRBJ2-1	TRBV5-1	.
CASRGQNYGYTF	TGTGCCAGTAGGGGACAGAACTATGGCTACACCTTC	TRBD1	TRBJ1-2	TRBV19	few
CATSRLAGAYEQYF	TGTGCCACCAGCAGATTAGCGGGAGCCTACGAGCAGTACTTC	TRBD2	TRBJ2-7	TRBV15	.
CASSLDPGMNTEAFF	TGCGCCAGCAGCTTGGACCCAGGGATGAACACTGAAGCTTTCTTT	.	TRBJ1-1	TRBV5-1	.
CASSPAGQGLNEQFF	TGTGCCAGCAGTCCCGCCGGGCAGGGTCTAAATGAGCAGTTCTTC	.	TRBJ2-1	TRBV6-5	.
CATSQTSGSMYEQYF	TGTGCCACCAGTCAAACTAGCGGGAGTATGTACGAGCAGTACTTC	TRBD2	TRBJ2-7	TRBV15	.
CASSLGPGRGLAEAFF	TGTGCCAGCAGCCTAGGACCCGGGAGGGGACTCGCTGAAGCTTTCTTT	.	TRBJ1-1	TRBV7-2	few
CASSLAVGAQYNEQFF	TGTGCCAGCAGCTTAGCGGTGGGGGCTCAATACAATGAGCAGTTCTTC	.	TRBJ2-1	TRBV7-2	once
CASSQRTGENTEAFF	TGTGCCAGCTCTCAACGGACAGGGGAGAACACTGAAGCTTTCTTT	TRBD1	TRBJ1-1	TRBV18	.
CASSYSTGSSYEQYF	TGTGCCAGCAGTTACTCGACGGGGAGCTCCTACGAGCAGTACTTC	.	TRBJ2-7	TRBV6-5	.
CASSLSAGPFGLTQYF	TGTGCCAGCAGTTTATCGGCGGGCCCCTTCGGGCTTACGCAGTATTTT	.	TRBJ2-3	TRBV27	.
CASSPDRGQGYGYTF	TGTGCCAGCAGCCCAGACAGGGGCCAGGGCTATGGCTACACCTTC	TRBD1	TRBJ1-2	TRBV7-8	.
CASSPDRPNEKLFF	TGCGCCAGCAGCCCAGACAGGCCTAATGAAAAACTGTTTTTT	.	TRBJ1-4	TRBV4-3	.
CASSKALYRGLEQYF	TGTGCCAGCAGCAAAGCGCTTTACAGGGGGCTGGAGCAGTACTTC	.	TRBJ2-7	TRBV21-1	.
CASSLGPSTGRPYTF	TGTGCCAGCAGCTTGGGGCCGTCGACAGGCCGTCCCTACACCTTC	.	TRBJ1-2	TRBV5-8	.
CASSYDRANEQFF	TGTGCCAGCAGTTACGACAGGGCCAATGAGCAGTTCTTC	TRBD1	TRBJ2-1	TRBV6-5	.
CASSDAVTYEQYF	TGTGCCAGCAGCGATGCAGTCACCTACGAGCAGTACTTC	.	TRBJ2-7	TRBV2	.
CASSFTRLQETQYF	TGCGCCAGCAGCTTTACTAGACTCCAAGAGACCCAGTACTTC	.	TRBJ2-5	TRBV5-1	few
CVSSLVPTDRAGEQYF	TGTGTCAGCAGCTTAGTCCCGACTGACAGGGCAGGGGAGCAGTACTTC	TRBD1	TRBJ2-7	TRBV7-8	.
CASSGANQGNSPLHF	TGTGCCAGCAGTGGGGCAAACCAGGGGAATTCACCCCTCCACTTT	.	TRBJ1-6	TRBV6-1	.
CASSPVVYDGYTF	TGTGCCAGCTCACCCGTAGTTTACGATGGCTACACCTTC	.	TRBJ1-2	TRBV18	.
CASSSTGTGPQPQHF	TGTGCCAGCAGCTCGACCGGGACAGGGCCCCAGCCCCAGCATTTT	TRBD1	TRBJ1-5	TRBV7-2	.
CASSAEVGGGAGETQYF	TGTGCCAGCAGCGCCGAGGTTGGCGGGGGGGCCGGCGAGACCCAGTACTTC	TRBD2	TRBJ2-5	TRBV5-4	.
CASSPIFNWGPQTPLHF	TGTGCCAGCTCACCCATATTTAATTGGGGCCCCCAGACACCCCTCCACTTT	.	TRBJ1-6	TRBV18	.
CASSLKQGIGEETQYF	TGTGCCAGCTCACTAAAACAGGGGATCGGCGAAGAGACCCAGTACTTC	TRBD1	TRBJ2-5	TRBV18	once
CASSLIGTTYGYTF	TGTGCCAGCAGTTTAATCGGGACAACGTATGGCTACACCTTC	.	TRBJ1-2	TRBV27	.
CASSEDRGADTQYF	TGTGCCAGCAGCGAGGACAGGGGGGCAGATACGCAGTATTTT	TRBD1	TRBJ2-3	TRBV9	.
CASSYGSGDLPTYEQYF	TGTGCCAGCAGCTACGGCAGCGGGGACCTACCAACCTACGAGCAGTACTTC	TRBD2	TRBJ2-7	TRBV5-6	few
CASSRGTAMYGYTF	TGTGCCAGCAGTCGGGGGACAGCGATGTATGGCTACACCTTC	TRBD1	TRBJ1-2	TRBV28	.
CASSEADRWPQHF	TGTGCCAGCAGTGAGGCGGATCGGTGGCCCCAGCATTTT	.	TRBJ1-5	TRBV2	.
CASSPGQASDEQYF	TGTGCCAGCAGCCCGGGACAGGCAAGCGACGAGCAGTACTTC	TRBD1	TRBJ2-7	TRBV11-2	.
CASSSRDRGINQPQHF	TGTGCCAGTAGTAGCCGGGACAGGGGAATCAATCAGCCCCAGCATTTT	TRBD1	TRBJ1-5	TRBV19	.
CASRETGKHEQYF	TGTGCCAGCAGAGAGACAGGAAAGCACGAGCAGTACTTC	.	TRBJ2-7	TRBV2	.
CASTPGRDYGYTF	TGCGCCAGCACACCCGGGCGGGACTATGGCTACACCTTC	.	TRBJ1-2	TRBV10-2	.
CASSQRTEYEQYF	TGCGCCAGCAGCCAAAGGACAGAGTACGAGCAGTACTTC	.	TRBJ2-7	TRBV4-1	.
CASSLEPPKGYTF	TGTGCCAGCAGCTTAGAGCCGCCCAAAGGCTACACCTTC	.	TRBJ1-2	TRBV7-9	.
CASSFGTSGAYEQYF	TGTGCCAGCAGTTTTGGGACTAGCGGGGCCTACGAGCAGTACTTC	TRBD2	TRBJ2-7	TRBV27	.
CASRAGLDTGELFF	TGTGCCAGCAGAGCCGGACTAGATACCGGGGAGCTGTTTTTT	TRBD2	TRBJ2-2	TRBV6-5	few
CASSLSAGGGSQQYF	TGTGCCAGCAGCTTATCGGCAGGGGGCGGAAGCCAGCAGTACTTC	TRBD1	TRBJ2-7	TRBV7-9	.
CASSVDPSRGYEQYF	TGTGCCAGCAGCGTAGATCCCTCGCGGGGCTACGAGCAGTACTTC	.	TRBJ2-7	TRBV9	.
CASTKRTGWTEAFF	TGTGCCAGTACCAAAAGGACAGGTTGGACTGAAGCTTTCTTT	TRBD1	TRBJ1-1	TRBV19	.
CASSLYNRGSSEQYF	TGCGCCAGCAGCTTGTATAACAGGGGTTCGAGCGAGCAGTACTTC	TRBD1	TRBJ2-7	TRBV5-1	few
CASSPYTGPRNYGYTF	TGTGCCAGCAGCCCATATACAGGGCCAAGAAACTATGGCTACACCTTC	.	TRBJ1-2	TRBV7-9	.
CASSPGTGNSYNEQFF	TGCGCCAGCAGCCCAGGAACAGGCAACTCCTACAATGAGCAGTTCTTC	.	TRBJ2-1	TRBV5-1	.
CASRWSGPQETQYF	TGCGCCAGCAGATGGTCAGGTCCCCAAGAGACCCAGTACTTC	.	TRBJ2-5	TRBV5-1	.